This T cell receptor beta chain was sequenced during a study of T cells generated in artificial thymic organoids. Human HSPCs were combined with MS5 stroma expressing human DLL1. The seeding cells were CD34+CD3- hematopoietic stem and progenitor cells purified by FACS to remove T cells. The CDR3 covers 15 residues. V dropped 0 bases and J dropped 3; count of bases not matched to a gene: 1. Germline CDR1 KGHSH, CDR2 LQKENI. Semi-nested PCR with reverse primers in the TRAC or TRBC constant regions amplified each chain separately. In TCRdb, the 5' RACE reads were re-called with MiXCR into one record per CDR3 protein. The sample lists about 8,000 distinct CDR3 sequences, more than 20% occurring once. This clonotype was counted a few times. Its specificity is unknown.

The receptor's source is a human donor who gave cord blood stem cells for thymic organoid culture, a cardiac surgery patient who gave postnatal thymus, or a blood donor (not recorded which). V usage is TRBV18 and J usage is TRBJ2-3; TRBD1 aligns across 9 bases. The sample comprised naive CD8+ T cells grown in artificial thymic organoids from cord blood stem and progenitor cells. Subset defined: CD3+TCRalphabeta+CD8SP T cells; for blood, CD45RO-CCR7+ naive CD8+ T cells. The CDR3 reads CASSPPGQGTDTQYF. The CDR3 DNA reads TGTGCCAGCTCACCACCGGGACAGGGTACAGATACGCAGTATTTT.